These 5 T cell receptor beta chains came from one sample sequenced in a study of control samples from healthy donors and cancer patients. The table came from immunoSEQ multiplex PCR; TCRdb's copy has only in-frame clones and leaves some out. Of around 140,000 clones in the sample, roughly 92% are singletons; the top ten hold around 12%. Sequenced material: blood. These receptors were obtained from a man aged 35 to 55 in good health.

This clone was detected a few times. V and J are TRBV3-1 (or the pseudogene TRBV3-2) and TRBJ1-1; maybe TRBD1 (6 bases). There are 15 residues in the CDR3. Looked up from germline, CDR1 is LGHDT and CDR2 is YNNKEL (reference sequence). V was clipped by 5 bases and J by 1 base, with 14 bases between them. Here the CDR3 DNA reads TGTGCCAGCAGCTCCCGCGGGGGCCGGAACACTGAAGCTTTCTTT. It specifies CASSSRGGRNTEAFF.

This rearrangement joins TRBV28 to TRBJ2-6; TRBD2 is a possible D gene (6 bases). V lost 6 bases to trimming and J lost 3 bases, with 15 bases between them. Germline V gene data show CDR1 as MDHEN and CDR2 as SYDVKM. This CDR3 is 16 amino acids long. The DNA of the CDR3 is TGTGCCAGCAGCCTACTAGGAGGGGTTGGGGCCAACGTCCTGACTTTC. It translates to CASSLLGGVGANVLTF.

The V gene is TRBV19, the J gene TRBJ2-2; 11 bases align to TRBD2. V dropped 6 bases and J dropped 7; count of bases not matched to a gene: 4. This CDR3 has 14 residues. From germline, CDR1 is LNHDA and CDR2 SQIVND (reference sequence). The DNA for the CDR3 is TGTGCCAGTAGACTAGCGGGAGCTGGCGGGGAGCTGTTTTTT. The encoded protein is CASRLAGAGGELFF.

The V call is TRBV27, the J call TRBJ1-1; TRBD1 matches at 7 bases. V lost 6 bases, J lost 8 bases, and 6 bases stayed unmatched. There are 12 residues in the CDR3. Germline V gene data show CDR1 as MNHEY and CDR2 as SMNVEV (reference sequence). For the CDR3, the DNA is TGTGCCAGCAGCCCCGACAGGGCGGAAGCTTTCTTT. Translated: CASSPDRAEAFF.

The V gene is TRBV10-2, the J gene TRBJ1-1, with 7 positions matching TRBD1. The CDR3 runs to 13 residues. Losses at the gene ends were 6 bases for V and 4 bases for J; bases not matched to a gene: 5. CDR1 is WSHSY and CDR2 is SAAADI in the germline V gene. The CDR3 coding sequence is TGCGCCAGCAGGGAAAGACAGGGCACTGAAGCTTTCTTT. It codes for CASRERQGTEAFF.